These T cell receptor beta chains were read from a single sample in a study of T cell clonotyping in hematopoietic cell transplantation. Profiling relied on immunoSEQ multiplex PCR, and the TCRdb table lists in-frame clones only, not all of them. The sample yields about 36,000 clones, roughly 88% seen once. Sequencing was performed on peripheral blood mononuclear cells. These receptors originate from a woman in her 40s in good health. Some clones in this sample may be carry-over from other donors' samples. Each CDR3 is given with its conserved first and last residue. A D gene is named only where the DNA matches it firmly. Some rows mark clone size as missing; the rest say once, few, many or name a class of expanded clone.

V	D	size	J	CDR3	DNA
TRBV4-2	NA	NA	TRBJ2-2	CASSPSLGAAITTGELFF	TGTGCCAGCAGCCCTTCCTTAGGAGCTGCTATCACCACCGGGGAGCTGTTTTTT
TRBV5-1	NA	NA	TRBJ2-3	CASSLDAGSTDTQYF	TGCGCCAGCAGCTTGGACGCAGGCAGCACAGATACGCAGTATTTT
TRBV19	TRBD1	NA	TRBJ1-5	CASSQTLSGTGGGQPQHF	TGTGCCAGTAGTCAGACCTTGTCCGGGACAGGGGGCGGCCAGCCCCAGCATTTT
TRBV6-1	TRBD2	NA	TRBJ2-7	CASSGAGVGWEQYF	TGTGCCAGCAGTGGTGCGGGAGTAGGGTGGGAGCAGTACTTC
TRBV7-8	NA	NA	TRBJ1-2	CASSAYGTDYGYTF	TGTGCCAGCAGCGCCTACGGGACGGACTATGGCTACACCTTC
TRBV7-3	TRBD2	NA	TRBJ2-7	CASSRTSGGVYEQYF	TGTGCCAGCAGCAGGACTAGCGGGGGAGTCTACGAGCAGTACTTC
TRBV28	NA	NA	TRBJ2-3	CASSLYPNTQYF	TGTGCCAGCAGTTTATACCCAAATACGCAGTATTTT
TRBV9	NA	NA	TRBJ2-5	CASSVDLQETQYF	TGTGCCAGCAGCGTGGATCTCCAAGAGACCCAGTACTTC
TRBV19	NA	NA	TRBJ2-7	CASSISGNGDGYEQYF	TGTGCCAGTAGTATATCTGGAAACGGGGACGGCTACGAGCAGTACTTC
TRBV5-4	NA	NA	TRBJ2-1	CASSPLRIYNEQFF	TGTGCCAGCAGCCCCCTGCGGATATACAATGAGCAGTTCTTC
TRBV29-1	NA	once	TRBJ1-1	CSVSVVDTEAFF	TGCAGCGTTAGTGTGGTCGACACTGAAGCTTTCTTT
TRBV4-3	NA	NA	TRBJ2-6	CASSQDGTPGANVLTF	TGCGCCAGCAGCCAAGACGGGACACCTGGGGCCAACGTCCTGACTTTC
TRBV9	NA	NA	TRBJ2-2	CASSEGGSTGELFF	TGTGCCAGCAGCGAAGGAGGGAGCACCGGGGAGCTGTTTTTT
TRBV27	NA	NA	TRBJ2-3	CASSKKGGTSTDTQYF	TGTGCCAGCAGTAAAAAGGGCGGGACTAGCACAGATACGCAGTATTTT
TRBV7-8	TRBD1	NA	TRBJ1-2	CASSSTGIDYGYTF	TGTGCCAGCAGCTCGACAGGGATTGACTATGGCTACACCTTC
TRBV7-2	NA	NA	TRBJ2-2	CASSPREANTGELFF	TGTGCCAGCAGCCCCAGGGAAGCGAACACCGGGGAGCTGTTTTTT
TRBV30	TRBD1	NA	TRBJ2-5	CAWSIDRVKTQYF	TGTGCCTGGAGTATCGACAGGGTAAAGACCCAGTACTTC
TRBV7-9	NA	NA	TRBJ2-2	CASSLASGELFF	TGTGCCAGCAGCTTAGCTAGCGGGGAGCTGTTTTTT
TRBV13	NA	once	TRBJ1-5	CASSVGGSGNQPQHF	TGTGCCAGCAGTGTAGGAGGAAGTGGCAATCAGCCCCAGCATTTT
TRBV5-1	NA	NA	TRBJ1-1	CASSVTVNTEAFF	TGCGCCAGCAGCGTGACGGTGAACACTGAAGCTTTCTTT
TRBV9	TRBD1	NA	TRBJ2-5	CASSVNRDRGETQYF	TGTGCCAGCAGTGTTAACCGGGACAGGGGAGAGACCCAGTACTTC
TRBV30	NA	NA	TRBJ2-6	CARGHSYSGANVLTF	TGTGCCCGGGGACATTCTTACTCTGGGGCCAACGTCCTGACTTTC
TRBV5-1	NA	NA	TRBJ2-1	CASSSSGREIYNEQFF	TGCGCCAGCAGCTCCTCGGGGCGCGAGATTTACAATGAGCAGTTCTTC
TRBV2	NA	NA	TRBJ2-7	CASTGEAEQYF	TGTGCCAGCACGGGTGAGGCCGAGCAGTACTTC
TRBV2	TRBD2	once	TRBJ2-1	CASSEESGRATYNEQFF	TGTGCCAGCAGTGAGGAAAGCGGGAGGGCGACCTACAATGAGCAGTTCTTC
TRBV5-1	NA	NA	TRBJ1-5	CASSVDRNGESRNNRYGGNQPQHF	TGCGCCAGCAGCGTCGACAGGAATGGAGAATCGCGGAACAATAGATATGGGGGCAATCAGCCCCAGCATTTT